This T cell receptor (beta chain) was obtained from a study of glioma-infiltrating T cells. Study-wide points: Gliomas, especially low-grade, showed above-expected tissue-blood divergence; non-neoplastic patients showed below. Tissue and blood shared very few CDR3 sequences.

About this clonotype: Its specificity is not known.

Trimming stripped 3 bases from V and 0 bases from J, with 12 bases between. Germline V gene data show CDR1 as SGHTA and CDR2 as FQGNSA. CDR3 length equals 15 residues. Amplification of TCR alpha and beta CDR3 regions from RNA used iRepertoire nested multiplex PCR. Tissue mRNA or PBMC total RNA, roughly 90-450 ng, went into one-step reverse transcription and amplification. TCRdb called the multiplex PCR reads again in MiXCR, with one record for every CDR3 protein. The sample has more than 100,000 distinct CDR3 sequences; around 28% are singletons. The source is a human donor with low-grade glioma or glioblastoma, undergoing nonglioma brain surgery, or in good health (not recorded which). The sample was glioma tissue, nonneoplastic brain tissue, or PBMCs (not recorded which). The chain has TRBV7-2 and TRBJ2-7; perhaps TRBD2 as D (6 bases). In nucleotides, the CDR3 is TGTGCCAGCAGCTTGGAGGGATTTAGCTCCTACGAGCAGTACTTC. Amino acids: CASSLEGFSSYEQYF.